These 20 T cell receptor beta chains were sequenced from one sample in a study of T-cell memory formation after mild COVID-19. TCRdb independently ran MiXCR on the 5' RACE reads; one entry per CDR3 protein. The sample lists about 310,000 distinct CDR3 sequences; 15% to 20% were seen once. The sample consisted of PBMCs or a T cell subset sorted from them (not recorded which). Receptors originate from a man younger than 35 who had mild COVID-19 (a few samples of this study predate the infection). Cell type and time point are not known.

This clonotype was counted at least ten times. An end of the junction differs from the germline gene, which may be a read error. The V call is TRBV5-1, the J call TRBJ2-3; D might be TRBD1 or TRBD2, each matching 6 bases. The CDR3 totals 14 residues. The germline gives CDR1 SGHRS, CDR2 YFSETQ. The DNA for the CDR3 is TGTGCCAGCAGCTTGGGGGGCCTCACAGATACGCAGTATTTT. Protein sequence: CASSLGGLTDTQYF.

This clonotype was counted a few times. The chain couples TRBV27 to TRBJ2-3; D is perhaps TRBD2 (6 bases). V was cut by 4 bases and J by 6 bases, with 17 bases left in between. Germline-derived CDR1 and CDR2 are MNHEY and SMNVEV (reference sequence). The CDR3 totals 15 residues. CDR3 protein: CASSWTGEEMDTQYF. CDR3 nucleotide sequence: TGTGCCAGCAGTTGGACCGGGGAGGAAATGGATACGCAGTATTTT.

V usage is TRBV27 and J usage is TRBJ2-3; 7 bases agree with TRBD2. CDR3 length: 13 residues. Trimming at V came to 6 bases and at J to 10 bases, leaving 10 bases not matched to a gene. CDR1 and CDR2 from the germline V gene are MNHEY and SMNVEV (reference sequence). In DNA form, the CDR3 reads TGTGCCAGCAGAATTACTGGGGGGGAGGCGCAGTATTTT. Encoded protein: CASRITGGEAQYF.

This clonotype came up many times. This chain uses TRBV12-3 or TRBV12-4 with TRBJ2-5, with TRBD1 matching over 8 bases. The CDR3 is 14 residues long. V was clipped by 5 bases and J by 3 bases; unmatched bases: 5. The CDR3 protein is CASSTLDREETQYF. CDR3 DNA: TGTGCCAGCAGTACTTTGGACAGGGAAGAGACCCAGTACTTC.

The chain carries TRBV6-2 or TRBV6-3 and TRBJ2-7, with a weak D call TRBD1 (5 bases). With 4 bases removed from V and 5 bases from J, the gap between germline ends came to 12 bases. This CDR3 contains 13 residues. Germline-derived CDR1 and CDR2 are MNHEY and SVGEGT. The CDR3 sequence: CASSSGQGHEQYV. The CDR3 DNA reads as TGTGCCAGCAGTTCAGGCCAGGGCCACGAGCAGTACGTC.

The rearrangement uses TRBV3-1 and TRBJ2-7; 7 positions agree with TRBD2. The CDR3 runs to 15 residues. The germline gives CDR1 LGHDT, CDR2 YNNKEL (reference sequence). The V segment lost 5 bases and the J segment 3 bases; nucleotides outside the gene matches: 10. CDR3 residues: CASSGGTGGVYEQYF. The CDR3 coding sequence is TGTGCCAGCAGCGGGGGAACGGGGGGAGTCTACGAGCAGTACTTC.

J is TRBJ2-2 and V is TRBV2, with TRBD1 matching over 9 bases. The V segment lost 10 bases and the J segment 3 bases; nucleotides outside the gene matches: 3. The CDR3 covers 13 residues. Germline V CDR1 and CDR2: SNHLY, FYNNEI. The CDR3 loop reads CATRQGDTGELFF. The CDR3 DNA reads TGTGCCACCCGACAGGGGGACACCGGGGAGCTGTTTTTT.

This clonotype has more than one count but fewer than ten. The chain carries TRBV7-9 and TRBJ2-7, with TRBD2 identical over 7 bases. Looked up from germline, CDR1 is SEHNR and CDR2 is FQNEAQ (reference sequence). Losses at the gene ends were 5 bases for V and 0 bases for J; bases not matched to a gene: 1. CDR3 length equals 13 residues. CDR3 loop: CASSRDYSYEQYV. The CDR3, as DNA: TGTGCCAGCAGCCGGGACTACTCCTACGAGCAGTACGTC.

This clonotype was detected a few times. The gene calls are TRBV5-5 and TRBJ1-1; TRBD1 might be the D (6 bases). CDR3 length: 16 amino acids. V was pared by 5 bases and J by 1 base, with 18 bases between. Germline V gives CDR1 SGHKS, CDR2 YYEKEE (reference sequence). In DNA, the CDR3 is TGTGCCAGCAGACAAACGGGGGCAAGGGCGAACACTGAAGCTTTCTTT. Translated, it gives CASRQTGARANTEAFF.

This clonotype was detected only a few times. The CDR3 region has the DNA TGTGCCAGCAGTTTATATAACAGGAATTATGGCTACACCTTC. This sequence encodes CASSLYNRNYGYTF. The V and J genes are TRBV28 and TRBJ1-2, with D possibly being TRBD1 (5 bases). The V gene lost 1 base and the J gene lost 5 bases, with 11 bases spanning the gap. Germline CDR1 reads MDHEN; CDR2 reads SYDVKM. The CDR3 contains 14 residues.

The V and J genes are TRBV4-3 and TRBJ2-3; a weak D match, TRBD2 (5 bases). This CDR3 region has 19 residues. Germline V gives CDR1 LGHNA, CDR2 YSLEER. The V end was cut by 0 bases, the J end by 3 bases, with 22 bases between. The CDR3 DNA reads TGCGCCAGCAGCCAAGACCGGGAACCGGGCCCCTCGGGGACAGATACGCAGTATTTT. It encodes CASSQDREPGPSGTDTQYF.

The chain carries TRBV2 and TRBJ2-7; D is unresolved. The CDR3 length is 12 residues. Trimming removed 6 bases at V and 5 bases at J, with 11 bases between. Germline values: CDR1 SNHLY, CDR2 FYNNEI. The CDR3 protein is CASRKGNHEQYF. CDR3 nucleotides: TGTGCCAGCAGAAAGGGTAACCACGAGCAGTACTTC. Complete variable domain (other parts from reference TRBV2 and TRBJ2-7): EPEVTQTPSHQVTQMGQEVILRCVPISNHLYFYWYRQILGQKVEFLVSFYNNEISEKSEIFDDQFSVERPDGSNFTLKIRSTKLEDSAMYFCASRKGNHEQYFGPGTRLTVT.

This clonotype was counted at least ten times. The chain is built from TRBV7-2 and TRBJ2-5, with 7 bases aligning to TRBD2. There are 15 residues in the CDR3. CDR1 is SGHTA, CDR2 FQGNSA, per germline. Losses at the gene ends were 4 bases for V and 5 bases for J; bases not matched to a gene: 10. The CDR3 loop is CASSWTAGVGETQYF. For the CDR3, the DNA is TGTGCCAGCAGCTGGACGGCGGGGGTTGGGGAGACCCAGTACTTC.

The J gene is TRBJ1-2, the V gene TRBV5-1, with D uncertain. V dropped 2 bases and J dropped 3 bases, with 11 bases sitting between them. Germline CDR1 reads SGHRS; CDR2 reads YFSETQ. The length of the CDR3 is 14 residues. The CDR3 nucleotides are TGCGCCAGCAGCTTTTCAAGTGACCACTATGGCTACACCTTC. This encodes CASSFSSDHYGYTF.

This clonotype was seen a handful of times. This chain joins TRBV4-3 and TRBJ2-2, with D tentatively TRBD1 or TRBD2 (5 bases each). V was pared by 0 bases and J by 3 bases, with 8 bases between. The CDR3 covers 15 residues. From germline, CDR1 is LGHNA and CDR2 YSLEER. In DNA form, the CDR3 reads TGCGCCAGCAGCCAAGAGGGACGTCACACCGGGGAGCTGTTTTTT. Its translation is CASSQEGRHTGELFF.

The rearrangement links TRBV28 to TRBJ2-2, with TRBD1 identical over 10 bases. CDR1 MDHEN and CDR2 SYDVKM come from the germline V gene. The CDR3 contains 16 residues. V lost 7 bases and J lost 3; bases outside the gene matches: 8. DNA of the CDR3: TGTGCCAGCAATTCTCCGGGACAGGGGTACACCGGGGAGCTGTTTTTT. Protein: CASNSPGQGYTGELFF. The whole variable domain, filled in from reference TRBV28 and TRBJ2-2, reads DVKVTQSSRYLVKRTGEKVFLECVQDMDHENMFWYRQDPGLGLRLIYFSYDVKMKEKGDIPEGYSVSREKKERFSLILESASTNQTSMYLCASNSPGQGYTGELFFGEGSRLTVL.

The genes are TRBV15 and TRBJ2-3; D remains unclear. Germline CDR1 and CDR2: LNHNV and YYDKDF (reference sequence). This CDR3 contains 16 residues. Trimming left V 0 bases short and J 0 bases short, with 10 bases between. Written as DNA, the CDR3 is TGTGCCACCAGCAGAGAATGGCAGTTGAGCACAGATACGCAGTATTTT. The encoded protein is CATSREWQLSTDTQYF.

CDR3 sequence reads: CASSYGGNGYTF. CDR3 in DNA: TGTGCCAGCAGTTATGGGGGAAATGGCTACACCTTC. The genes are TRBV6-6 and TRBJ1-2; D may be TRBD1 (5 bases). With 3 bases removed from V and 6 bases from J, the gap between germline ends came to 8 bases. The CDR3 covers 12 residues. CDR1 is MNHNY and CDR2 is SVGAGI in the germline V gene (reference sequence).

The chain couples TRBV6-5 to TRBJ2-3; 13 positions match TRBD2. The ends lost 2 bases at V and 3 bases at J; junction bases unmatched: 2. Germline CDR1 reads MNHEY; CDR2 reads SVGAGI. This CDR3 is built from 16 residues. CDR3: CASSYGGLAGTDTQYF. The CDR3 DNA reads as TGTGCCAGCAGTTACGGGGGACTAGCGGGGACAGATACGCAGTATTTT.

This clonotype showed up many times. This chain links TRBV7-9 with TRBJ2-3; TRBD1 might be the D (5 bases). The V gene lost 1 base and the J gene lost 4 bases, with 12 bases spanning the gap. Germline lookup yields CDR1 SEHNR and CDR2 FQNEAQ (reference sequence). The length of the CDR3 is 15 residues. The CDR3, as DNA: TGTGCCAGCAGCTTAGTCCAGGGAAAGGCAGATACGCAGTATTTT. This gives the protein CASSLVQGKADTQYF.